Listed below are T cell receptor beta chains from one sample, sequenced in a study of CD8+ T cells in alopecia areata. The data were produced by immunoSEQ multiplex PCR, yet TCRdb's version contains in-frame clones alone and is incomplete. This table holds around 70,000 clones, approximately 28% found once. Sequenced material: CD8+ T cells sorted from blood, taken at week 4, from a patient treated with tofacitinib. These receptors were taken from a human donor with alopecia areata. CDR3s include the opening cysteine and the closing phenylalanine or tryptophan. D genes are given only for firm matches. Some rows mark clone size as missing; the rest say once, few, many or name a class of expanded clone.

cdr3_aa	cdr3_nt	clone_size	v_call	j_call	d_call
CSATDLGEKLFF	TGCAGCGCGACGGACCTAGGGGAAAAACTGTTTTTT	.	TRBV29-1	TRBJ1-4	.
CSVTGGRSYGYTF	TGCAGCGTTACCGGGGGCCGTAGCTATGGCTACACCTTC	.	TRBV29-1	TRBJ1-2	.
CASSLGGTGVNTGETQYF	TGTGCCAGCAGCTTAGGTGGGACAGGGGTCAATACTGGAGAGACCCAGTACTTC	few	TRBV7-2	TRBJ2-5	TRBD1
CASSSTVMTSGRYEQYF	TGTGCCAGTAGTTCCACAGTGATGACTAGCGGGAGATACGAGCAGTACTTC	.	TRBV19	TRBJ2-7	TRBD2
CASSSRLLETQYF	TGCGCCAGCAGCTCCAGGCTCCTAGAGACCCAGTACTTC	.	TRBV5-1	TRBJ2-5	.
CASRGQGTSYEQYF	TGTGCCAGCAGGGGACAGGGTACGTCCTACGAGCAGTACTTC	.	TRBV2	TRBJ2-7	TRBD1
CASSIGSGSDTQYF	TGTGCCAGTAGTATCGGATCTGGGTCCGATACGCAGTATTTT	few	TRBV19	TRBJ2-3	.
CASSLMITGSASGANVLTF	TGCGCCAGCAGCTTGATGATAACAGGGTCCGCCTCTGGGGCCAACGTCCTGACTTTC	.	TRBV5-1	TRBJ2-6	.
CASSQDLTPNQPQHF	TGCGCCAGCAGCCAAGATTTGACGCCCAATCAGCCCCAGCATTTT	few	TRBV4-3	TRBJ1-5	.
CASSHRARGTGQETQYF	TGCGCCAGCAGTCACCGGGCAAGAGGGACAGGACAAGAGACCCAGTACTTC	few	TRBV23-1	TRBJ2-5	TRBD1
CASSQREGCTGELFF	TGCGCCAGCAGTCAGCGGGAGGGTTGCACCGGGGAGCTGTTTTTT	few	TRBV23-1	TRBJ2-2	TRBD2
CASSLGPGSNQPQHF	TGTGCCAGCAGCTTAGGGCCAGGAAGCAATCAGCCCCAGCATTTT	few	TRBV11-2	TRBJ1-5	.
CSVETLAPYEQYF	TGCAGCGTTGAGACCCTAGCCCCCTACGAGCAGTACTTC	few	TRBV29-1	TRBJ2-7	.
CASSELRPASGETQYF	TGTGCCAGCAGTGAATTGCGGCCGGCCTCCGGGGAGACCCAGTACTTC	.	TRBV6-1	TRBJ2-5	.
CASTNSGRDEDEQFF	TGTGCCAGCACCAACAGTGGGAGGGACGAGGATGAGCAGTTCTTC	.	TRBV7-9	TRBJ2-1	TRBD2
CASSVAGEETQYF	TGTGCCAGCAGCGTAGCAGGGGAGGAGACCCAGTACTTC	.	TRBV9	TRBJ2-5	.
CASSWTSWETQYF	TGTGCCAGCAGTTGGACTAGCTGGGAGACCCAGTACTTC	few	TRBV27	TRBJ2-5	TRBD2
CASSPEPSGGLAGGTLYQQYF	TGTGCCAGCAGCCCGGAACCCTCCGGGGGACTAGCGGGAGGGACCCTCTACCAGCAGTACTTC	.	TRBV14	TRBJ2-7	TRBD2